The 17 T cell receptor beta chains presented below share a single source sample, sequenced in a study of OX40 agonist ivuxolimab in advanced cancers. Assay used: immunoSEQ multiplex PCR; TCRdb lists only in-frame clones, some missing. The sample includes about 60,000 clones, more than 70% of them seen just once. This sample comprised CD4+ or CD8+ T cells sorted from blood, obtained in a trial of the OX40 agonist ivuxolimab. The receptors here all came from an adult with an advanced solid tumor such as melanoma, head and neck, liver or kidney cancer.

V usage is TRBV6-5 and J usage is TRBJ1-2; D is undetermined. Trimming left V 5 bases short and J 4 bases short, with 8 bases between. Germline assignment: CDR1 MNHEY and CDR2 SVGAGI. The CDR3 is 12 amino acids. The CDR3: CASSPGGYGYTF. The CDR3 region has the DNA TGTGCCAGCAGTCCAGGAGGCTATGGCTACACCTTC.

The chain is built from TRBV20-1 and TRBJ2-3; unclear D gene. The CDR3 has 9 residues. CDR1 DFQATT and CDR2 SNEGSKA come from the germline V gene (reference sequence). V dropped 6 bases and J dropped 6 bases, with 4 bases sitting between them. The CDR3: CSAQDTQYF. DNA of the CDR3: TGCAGTGCCCAGGATACGCAGTATTTT.

This rearrangement joins TRBV10-2 to TRBJ1-6; D remains ambiguous. This CDR3 has 17 residues. Germline-derived CDR1 and CDR2 are WSHSY and SAAADI. V was shortened by 3 bases and J by 0 bases, with 12 bases between the two germline ends. CDR3 sequence: CASSDSGRSSYNSPLHF. The CDR3 DNA follows: TGCGCCAGCAGTGACTCAGGACGGAGCTCCTATAATTCACCCCTCCACTTT.

Details on this clone: The sample carries other DNA sequences with the same CDR3. This chain joins TRBV5-1 and TRBJ2-5; maybe TRBD1 (5 bases). Germline V CDR1 and CDR2: SGHRS, YFSETQ. The CDR3 has 14 amino acids. Trimming stripped 2 bases from V and 3 bases from J, with 11 bases between. This CDR3 reads CASSLGAAKETQYF. The CDR3 nucleotides read TGCGCCAGCAGCTTAGGGGCCGCGAAAGAGACCCAGTACTTC.

This clone was detected only once. The chain is built from TRBV5-4 and TRBJ1-2, with D possibly matching TRBD1 (5 bases). V lost 4 bases and J lost 7, with 23 bases in between. Per germline, CDR1 SGHNT and CDR2 YYREEE (reference sequence). There are 16 residues in the CDR3. CDR3 sequence reads: CASSAGGTGRQSGYTF. The CDR3, as DNA: TGTGCCAGCAGCGCGGGGGGTACGGGACGGCAGTCTGGCTACACCTTC.

V usage is TRBV7-9 and J usage is TRBJ2-1; D might be TRBD1 (6 bases). The CDR3 is 13 residues long. V shed 5 bases and J shed 9 bases, with 14 bases lying between them. Germline assignment: CDR1 SEHNR and CDR2 FQNEAQ (reference sequence). The CDR3 DNA follows: TGTGCCAGCAGCCTGCTTACAGGGACTGAGCAGTTCTTC. It translates to CASSLLTGTEQFF.

This chain connects TRBV7-2 to TRBJ2-3; the D call may be TRBD1 or TRBD2 (6 bases each). The germline CDR1 and CDR2 sequences are SGHTA and FQGNSA. Trimming cost V 4 bases and J 4 bases, with 12 bases left between them. There are 14 residues in the CDR3. The CDR3 region has the DNA TGTGCCAGCAGCTCGTATGGGGGGCCAGATACGCAGTATTTT. Residues: CASSSYGGPDTQYF.

J is TRBJ1-5 and V is TRBV19; 8 bases fit TRBD1. This CDR3 is built from 14 residues. Trimming removed 8 bases from V and 7 bases from J; junction bases left unmatched: 10. Per germline, CDR1 LNHDA and CDR2 SQIVND (reference sequence). The CDR3 DNA sequence: TGTGCCAGTGAAGACAGGGGAGCAGGGCAGCCCCAGCATTTT. This encodes CASEDRGAGQPQHF.

As concerns this clone: The junction differs from germline at one of its ends, possibly a read error. This sequence joins TRBV7-9 and TRBJ1-3, with 8 bases fitting TRBD1. This CDR3 has 10 residues. Germline CDR1 reads SEHNR; CDR2 reads FQNEAQ (reference sequence). The CDR3 is CASSLEGQAF. The CDR3 DNA sequence: TGTGCCAGCAGCTTAGAGGGACAGGCCTTT. Full variable domain (rest looked up from reference TRBV7-9 and TRBJ1-3): DTGVSQNPRHKITKRGQNVTFRCDPISEHNRLYWYRQTLGQGPEFLTYFQNEAQLEKSRLLSDRFSAERPKGSFSTLEIQRTEQGDSAMYLCASSLEGQAFGEGSWLTVV.

V usage is TRBV11-2 and J usage is TRBJ1-6; D call uncertain. There are 14 residues in the CDR3. The V end lost 7 bases, the J end lost 6 bases, and 13 bases lay between the germline ends. Germline V lookup: CDR1 SGHAT, CDR2 FQNNGV. This CDR3 is CASTRLGVNSPLHF. CDR3 DNA: TGTGCCAGCACCCGATTAGGCGTTAATTCACCCCTCCACTTT. The variable domain in full, completed from reference TRBV11-2 and TRBJ1-6, reads EAGVAQSPRYKIIEKRQSVAFWCNPISGHATLYWYQQILGQGPKLLIQFQNNGVVDDSQLPKDRFSAERLKGVDSTLKIQPAKLEDSAVYLCASTRLGVNSPLHFGNGTRLTVT.

J is TRBJ2-7 and V is TRBV28, with 11 bases fitting TRBD2. This CDR3 region has 14 residues. With 10 bases clipped from V and 3 bases from J, the junction kept 8 bases outside the gene matches. In germline, CDR1 is MDHEN, CDR2 SYDVKM. DNA for the CDR3: TGTGCCACCGACGTGACTAGCGGGAACTACGAGCAGTACTTC. Translation: CATDVTSGNYEQYF.

This chain uses TRBV5-6 with TRBJ2-2, with no clear D. The CDR3 contains 14 residues. CDR1 is SGHDT and CDR2 is YYEEEE in the germline V gene. Trimming stripped 4 bases from V and 6 bases from J, with 13 bases between. This CDR3 reads CASSPRRRPGELFF. The CDR3 DNA is TGTGCCAGCAGCCCCCGACGGCGGCCCGGGGAGCTGTTTTTT. The full variable domain, its missing parts supplied by reference TRBV5-6 and TRBJ2-2, is DAGVTQSPTHLIKTRGQQVTLRCSPKSGHDTVSWYQQALGQGPQFIFQYYEEEERQRGNFPDRFSGHQFPNYSSELNVNALLLGDSALYLCASSPRRRPGELFFGEGSRLTVL.

The V gene is TRBV18, the J gene TRBJ2-7; D is uncertain. The ends were cut back, 6 bases at V and 3 bases at J, with 18 bases in the middle. Germline CDR1 KGHSH, CDR2 LQKENI. The CDR3 is made up of 15 amino acids. CDR3 residues: CASSLSGRSIYEQYF. For the CDR3, the DNA is TGTGCCAGCTCTCTGTCAGGCAGGAGCATCTACGAGCAGTACTTC.

The chain joins TRBV20-1 to TRBJ1-1, with a weak D call TRBD1 (6 bases). The V gene lost 6 bases and the J gene lost 8 bases, with 13 bases spanning the gap. Germline CDR1 DFQATT, CDR2 SNEGSKA (reference sequence). The CDR3 contains 11 residues. CDR3 region: CSALRGGEAFF. CDR3 coding DNA: TGCAGTGCCCTGAGGGGGGGCGAAGCTTTCTTT.

The chain recombines TRBV18 with TRBJ2-7; possibly TRBD1 or TRBD2 for D (5 bases each). This CDR3 comprises 15 residues. V was trimmed by 1 base and J by 6 bases, leaving 16 bases between them. Germline assignment: CDR1 KGHSH and CDR2 LQKENI. The CDR3 region is CASSPQGAERGEQYF. The CDR3 nucleotides read TGTGCCAGCTCACCACAGGGCGCGGAGAGGGGCGAGCAGTACTTC. The entire variable domain, with the rest obtained from reference TRBV18 and TRBJ2-7, is as follows: NAGVMQNPRHLVRRRGQEARLRCSPMKGHSHVYWYRQLPEEGLKFMVYLQKENIIDESGMPKERFSAEFPKEGPSILRIQQVVRGDSAAYFCASSPQGAERGEQYFGPGTRLTVT.

This clone was seen a single time. The chain is built from TRBV28 and TRBJ1-6; D not resolved. V lost 4 bases to trimming and J lost 9 bases, with 10 bases between them. In germline, CDR1 is MDHEN, CDR2 SYDVKM. The CDR3 extends over 13 amino acids. The CDR3 DNA follows: TGTGCCAGCAGTTACGGGGTGAGTTCACCCCTCCACTTT. This translates into CASSYGVSSPLHF.

In its sample, this clone was seen once. The chain has TRBV6-5 and TRBJ2-7, with D perhaps matching TRBD1 (5 bases). The CDR3 is made up of 12 amino acids. CDR1 MNHEY and CDR2 SVGAGI come from the germline V gene. The V end lost 2 bases, the J end lost 5 bases, and 7 bases lay between the germline ends. This CDR3 is CASSYVGDEQYF. CDR3 nucleotide sequence: TGTGCCAGCAGTTACGTAGGGGACGAGCAGTACTTC.